This T cell receptor (beta chain) comes out of a study of blood T cell repertoires in COVID-19. Turning to the study itself: Sites in the United States, Italy and Spain provided acute and convalescent COVID-19 samples. The cDNA or gDNA used as material had been derived from T cells, B-cell-depleted T cells, or PBMCs.

Original handling: Using reference gene primer amplification, nucleated cell counts were estimated. Assay used: immunoSEQ multiplex PCR; TCRdb lists only in-frame clones, some missing. For V, J and clone size, that table is used; D and trimming come from the DNA. The data hold roughly 48,000 clones, with approximately 82% observed a single time. The CDR3 has 14 residues. The V and J ends lost 4 bases and 4 bases, in that order; junction bases with no gene match: 4. Germline V CDR1 and CDR2: PRHDT, FYEKMQ (reference sequence). This clone was seen just once. This clonotype was obtained from a human donor in a cohort sampled during active COVID-19. The chain uses TRBV13 and TRBJ2-1; 7 bases are shared with TRBD1. The sample taken for sequencing was peripheral blood. The CDR3 spells CASSSTGLYNEQFF. As DNA, the CDR3 is TGTGCCAGCAGCTCGACAGGGCTTTACAATGAGCAGTTCTTC.